This T cell receptor (beta chain) was retrieved from a study of chemoradiotherapy in HPV16-positive cancers. Study information: Candidate HPV-specific clones and shared TCR motifs came from a couple of HPV16-positive patients. Study observations and caveats: Non-HPV-specific T cells did not expand in tumors during treatment, whereas candidate HPV-specific clones and E7-related motifs did. For HPV16-positive patients, expanding HPV-responsive T cells associated with longer recurrence-free survival.

V dropped 8 bases and J dropped 5; count of bases not matched to a gene: 8. CDR3 length equals 14 residues. The germline CDR1 and CDR2 sequences are SEHNR and FQNEAQ (reference sequence). Repeated repertoire sampling spanned the course of chemoradiotherapy. The method was immunoSEQ multiplex PCR; TCRdb's version includes in-frame clones alone and lacks a portion of them. The sample has over 7,000 clones, around 88% seen once; the top ten hold 11% to 15%. With respect to this clone: Its specificity is unknown.

The source was blood, collected from a patient who underwent chemoradiotherapy. The TCR sequence derives from a human donor with HPV-associated anogenital cancer. The rearrangement joins TRBV7-9 to TRBJ2-1; 8 nucleotides line up with TRBD1. CDR3 amino acids: CASSIQGADNEQFF. CDR3 nucleotides: TGTGCCAGCTCTATCCAGGGGGCAGACAATGAGCAGTTCTTC.